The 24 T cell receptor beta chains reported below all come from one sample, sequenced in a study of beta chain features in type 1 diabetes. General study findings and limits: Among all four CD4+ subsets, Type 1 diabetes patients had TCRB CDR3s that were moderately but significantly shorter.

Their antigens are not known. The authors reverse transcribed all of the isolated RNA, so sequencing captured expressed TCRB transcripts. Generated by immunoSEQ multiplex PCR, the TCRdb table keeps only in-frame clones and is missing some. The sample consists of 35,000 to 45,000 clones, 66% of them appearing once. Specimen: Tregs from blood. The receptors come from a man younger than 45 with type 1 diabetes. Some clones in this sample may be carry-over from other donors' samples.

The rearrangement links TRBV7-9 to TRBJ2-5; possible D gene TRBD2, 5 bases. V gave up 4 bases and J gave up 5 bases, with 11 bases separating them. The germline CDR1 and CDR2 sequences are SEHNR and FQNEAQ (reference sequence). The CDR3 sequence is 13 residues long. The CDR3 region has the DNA TGTGCCAGCAGCTCGGCCCCGGGGGAGACCCAGTACTTC. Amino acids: CASSSAPGETQYF.

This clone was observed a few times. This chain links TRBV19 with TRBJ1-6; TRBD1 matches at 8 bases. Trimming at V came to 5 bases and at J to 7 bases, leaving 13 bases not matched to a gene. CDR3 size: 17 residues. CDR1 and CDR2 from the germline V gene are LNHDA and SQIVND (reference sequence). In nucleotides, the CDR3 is TGTGCCAGTAGTCGATCCGGGCAGGGGGCTGACAATTCACCCCTCCACTTT. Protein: CASSRSGQGADNSPLHF.

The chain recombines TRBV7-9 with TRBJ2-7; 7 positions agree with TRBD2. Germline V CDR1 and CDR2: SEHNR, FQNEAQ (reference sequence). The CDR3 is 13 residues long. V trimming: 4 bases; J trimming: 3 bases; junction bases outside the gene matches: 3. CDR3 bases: TGTGCCAGCAGCTCTGGGGGGGGCTACGAGCAGTACTTC. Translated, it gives CASSSGGGYEQYF.

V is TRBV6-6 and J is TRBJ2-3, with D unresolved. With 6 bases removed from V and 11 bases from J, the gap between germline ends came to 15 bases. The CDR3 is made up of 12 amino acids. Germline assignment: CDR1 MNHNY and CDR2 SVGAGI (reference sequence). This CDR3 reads CASSQGGPEQYF. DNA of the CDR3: TGTGCCAGCAGCCAAGGTGGGCCCGAGCAGTATTTT.

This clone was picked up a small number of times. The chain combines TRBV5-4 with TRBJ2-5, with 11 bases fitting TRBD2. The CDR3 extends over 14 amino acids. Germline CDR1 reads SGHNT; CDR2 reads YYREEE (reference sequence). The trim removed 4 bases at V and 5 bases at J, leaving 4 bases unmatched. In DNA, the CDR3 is TGTGCCAGCAGCCTAGCGGGGGGCACTGAGACCCAGTACTTC. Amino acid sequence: CASSLAGGTETQYF.

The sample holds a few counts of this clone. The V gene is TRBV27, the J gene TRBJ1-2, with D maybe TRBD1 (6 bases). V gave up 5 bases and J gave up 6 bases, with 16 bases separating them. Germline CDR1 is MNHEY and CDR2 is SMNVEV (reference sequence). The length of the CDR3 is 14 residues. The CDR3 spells CASSGIQGVDGYTF. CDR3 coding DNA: TGTGCCAGCAGTGGCATACAGGGAGTTGATGGCTACACCTTC.

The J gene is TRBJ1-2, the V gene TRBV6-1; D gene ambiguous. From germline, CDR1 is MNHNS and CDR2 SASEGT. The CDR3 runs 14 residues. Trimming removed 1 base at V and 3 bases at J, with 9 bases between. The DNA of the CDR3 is TGTGCCAGCAGTGAAGGCGACAACTACTATGGCTACACCTTC. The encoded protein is CASSEGDNYYGYTF.

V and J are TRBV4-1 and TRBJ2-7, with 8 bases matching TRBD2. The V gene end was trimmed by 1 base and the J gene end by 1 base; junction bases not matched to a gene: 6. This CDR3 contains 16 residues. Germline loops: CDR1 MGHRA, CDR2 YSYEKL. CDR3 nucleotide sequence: TGCGCCAGCAGCCAAGTACCATCGGGGGGGTCCTACGAGCAGTACTTC. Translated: CASSQVPSGGSYEQYF.

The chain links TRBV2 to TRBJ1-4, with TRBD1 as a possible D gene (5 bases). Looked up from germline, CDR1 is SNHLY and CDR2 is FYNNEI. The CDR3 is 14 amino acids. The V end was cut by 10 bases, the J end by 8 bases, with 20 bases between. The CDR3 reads CANRRDLNEEKLFF. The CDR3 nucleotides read TGTGCCAATAGGCGGGACTTGAATGAAGAAAAACTGTTTTTT.

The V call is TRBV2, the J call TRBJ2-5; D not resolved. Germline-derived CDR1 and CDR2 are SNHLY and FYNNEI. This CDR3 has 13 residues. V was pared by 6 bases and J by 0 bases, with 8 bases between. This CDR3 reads CASSYTNQETQYF. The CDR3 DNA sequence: TGTGCCAGCAGCTATACTAACCAAGAGACCCAGTACTTC.

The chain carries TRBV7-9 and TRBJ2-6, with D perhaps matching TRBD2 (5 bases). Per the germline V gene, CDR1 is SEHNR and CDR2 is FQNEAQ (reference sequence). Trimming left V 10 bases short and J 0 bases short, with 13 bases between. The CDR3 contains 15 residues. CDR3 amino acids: CAISPGVSGANVLTF. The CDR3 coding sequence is TGTGCCATCTCCCCCGGGGTCTCTGGGGCCAACGTCCTGACTTTC. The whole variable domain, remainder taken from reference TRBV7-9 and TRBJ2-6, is DTGVSQNPRHKITKRGQNVTFRCDPISEHNRLYWYRQTLGQGPEFLTYFQNEAQLEKSRLLSDRFSAERPKGSFSTLEIQRTEQGDSAMYLCAISPGVSGANVLTFGAGSRLTVL.

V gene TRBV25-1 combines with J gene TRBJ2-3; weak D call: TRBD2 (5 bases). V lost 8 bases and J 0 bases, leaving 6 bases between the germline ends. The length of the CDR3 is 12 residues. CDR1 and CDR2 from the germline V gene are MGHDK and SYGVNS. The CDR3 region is CASSGSTDTQYF. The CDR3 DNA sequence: TGTGCCAGCTCGGGGAGCACAGATACGCAGTATTTT.

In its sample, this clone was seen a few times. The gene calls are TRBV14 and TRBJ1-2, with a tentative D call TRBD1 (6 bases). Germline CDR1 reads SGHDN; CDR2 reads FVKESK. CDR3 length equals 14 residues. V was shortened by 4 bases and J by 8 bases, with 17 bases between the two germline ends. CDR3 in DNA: TGTGCCAGCAGCCCCCACCGGGGGGCGCGGGGCTACACCTTC. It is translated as CASSPHRGARGYTF.

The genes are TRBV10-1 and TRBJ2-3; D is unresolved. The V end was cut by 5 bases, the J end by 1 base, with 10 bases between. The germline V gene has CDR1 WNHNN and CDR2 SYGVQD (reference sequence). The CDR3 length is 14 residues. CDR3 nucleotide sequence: TGCGCCAGCAGTCCGGTAATGGGCACAGATACGCAGTATTTT. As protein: CASSPVMGTDTQYF.

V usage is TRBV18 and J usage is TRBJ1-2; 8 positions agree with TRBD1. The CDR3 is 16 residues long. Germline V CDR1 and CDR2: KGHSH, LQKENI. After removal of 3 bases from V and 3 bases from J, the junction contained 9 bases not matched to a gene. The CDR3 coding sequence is TGTGCCAGCTCACCGGTACACAGGGGGTATGACTATGGCTACACCTTC. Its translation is CASSPVHRGYDYGYTF.

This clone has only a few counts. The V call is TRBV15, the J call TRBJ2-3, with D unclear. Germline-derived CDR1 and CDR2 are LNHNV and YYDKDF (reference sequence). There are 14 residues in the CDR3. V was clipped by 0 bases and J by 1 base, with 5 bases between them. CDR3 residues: CATSRDIGTDTQYF. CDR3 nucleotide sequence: TGTGCCACCAGCAGAGATATCGGCACAGATACGCAGTATTTT.

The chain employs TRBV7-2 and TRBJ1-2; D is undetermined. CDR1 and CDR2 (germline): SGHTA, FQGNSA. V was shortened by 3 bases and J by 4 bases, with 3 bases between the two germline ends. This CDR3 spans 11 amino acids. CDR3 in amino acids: CASSLSYGYTF. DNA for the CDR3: TGTGCCAGCAGCTTGAGCTATGGCTACACCTTC.

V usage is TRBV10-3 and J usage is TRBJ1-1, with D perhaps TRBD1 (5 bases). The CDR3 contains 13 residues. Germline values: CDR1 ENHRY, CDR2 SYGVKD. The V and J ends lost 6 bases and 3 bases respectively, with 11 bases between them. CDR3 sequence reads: CAISRGVDTEAFF. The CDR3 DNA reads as TGTGCCATCAGCCGGGGGGTGGACACTGAAGCTTTCTTT.

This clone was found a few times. The CDR3 here is CASSLGGQLYGYTF. The CDR3 DNA is TGTGCCAGCAGCTTAGGGGGACAGCTCTATGGCTACACCTTC. The chain uses TRBV7-9 and TRBJ1-2; 7 bases align to TRBD1. The CDR3 totals 14 residues. In germline, CDR1 is SEHNR, CDR2 FQNEAQ (reference sequence). The V and J ends lost 1 base and 4 bases, in that order; junction bases with no gene match: 3. The full variable domain, with the rest looked up from reference TRBV7-9 and TRBJ1-2, is DTGVSQNPRHKITKRGQNVTFRCDPISEHNRLYWYRQTLGQGPEFLTYFQNEAQLEKSRLLSDRFSAERPKGSFSTLEIQRTEQGDSAMYLCASSLGGQLYGYTFGSGTRLTVV.

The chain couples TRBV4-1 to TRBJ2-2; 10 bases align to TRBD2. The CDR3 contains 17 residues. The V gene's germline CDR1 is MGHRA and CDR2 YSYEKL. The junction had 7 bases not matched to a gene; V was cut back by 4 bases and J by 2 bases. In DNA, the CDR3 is TGCGCCAGCAGCCTTAGGAGCGGGGGGGCCAACACCGGGGAGCTGTTTTTT. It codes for CASSLRSGGANTGELFF.

The CDR3: CASSFWDRTAEQYF. Written as DNA, the CDR3 is TGTGCCAGCAGCTTTTGGGACAGGACGGCCGAGCAGTACTTC. J is TRBJ2-7 and V is TRBV7-9; 8 positions match TRBD1. Germline values: CDR1 SEHNR, CDR2 FQNEAQ (reference sequence). V shed 3 bases, J shed 6 bases, and the junction held 7 bases outside the gene matches. There are 14 residues in the CDR3.

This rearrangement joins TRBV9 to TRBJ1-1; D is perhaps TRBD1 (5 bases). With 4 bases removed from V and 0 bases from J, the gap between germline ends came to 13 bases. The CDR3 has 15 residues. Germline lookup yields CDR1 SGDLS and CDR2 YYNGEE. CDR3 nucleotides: TGTGCCAGCAGCAAGGAAGGGGTGATGAACACTGAAGCTTTCTTT. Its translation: CASSKEGVMNTEAFF.

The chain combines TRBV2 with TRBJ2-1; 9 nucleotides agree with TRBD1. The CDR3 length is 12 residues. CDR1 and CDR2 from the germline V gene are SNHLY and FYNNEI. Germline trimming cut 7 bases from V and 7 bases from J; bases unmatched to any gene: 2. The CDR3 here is CASNRGLNEQFF. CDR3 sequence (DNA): TGTGCCAGCAACAGGGGGCTAAATGAGCAGTTCTTC.

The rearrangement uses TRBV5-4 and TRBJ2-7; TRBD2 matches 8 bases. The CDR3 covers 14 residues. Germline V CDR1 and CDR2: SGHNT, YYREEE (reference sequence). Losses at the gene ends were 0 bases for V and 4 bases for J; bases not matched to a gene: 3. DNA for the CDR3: TGTGCCAGCAGCTTGGCGGGGGGGGCTTACGAGCAGTACTTC. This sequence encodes CASSLAGGAYEQYF.